Only a few counts were recorded for the clone carrying this T cell receptor (beta chain). The antigen is undetermined. The data belong to a study of radiation and T cells in renal cell carcinoma. For the study at large: Nephrectomy followed 15 Gy stereotactic body radiation by 4 weeks.

Method: immunoSEQ multiplex PCR; TCRdb's copy keeps in-frame clones and lacks some. The sample consists of about 150,000 clones, less than 90% of them appearing once. V shed 2 bases and J shed 7 bases, with 11 bases lying between them. CDR1 is MDHEN, CDR2 SYDVKM, per germline. CDR3 length equals 13 residues. Noted time point: baseline pretreatment blood. Regarding treatment: 15 Gy SBRT to primary tumor, nephrectomy 4 weeks later. Serial blood draws occurred at baseline and 2 and 4 weeks post-SBRT. Overall study findings and caveats: From baseline, blood top tumor clonotypes peaked at 2 weeks post-radiation. No pretreatment tumor biopsies were available for baseline clonotypes.

The sequencing used blood, collected from a patient whose treatment included radiotherapy and nephrectomy. The chain recombines TRBV28 with TRBJ1-2; TRBD1 might be the D (6 bases). The sequence was obtained from a woman aged 65 to 85 with renal cell carcinoma. The chain's CDR3 is CASSLPGTSGYTF. In DNA, the CDR3 is TGTGCCAGCAGTTTACCCGGGACATCTGGCTACACCTTC.